A single sample gave rise to the 21 T cell receptor beta chains below, sequenced in a study of blood T cell repertoires in COVID-19. TCRdb's table, derived via immunoSEQ multiplex PCR, lists solely in-frame clones and lacks some. The sample yields about 220,000 clones, approximately 82% seen once. The specimen sequenced was peripheral blood. The receptors derive from a man in his forties or fifties who had recovered from COVID-19.

The chain combines TRBV6-5 with TRBJ2-5; D is possibly TRBD2 (5 bases). The CDR3 consists of 14 residues. Trimming removed 6 bases from V and 4 bases from J, with 15 bases in between. Germline V lookup: CDR1 MNHEY, CDR2 SVGAGI. Here the CDR3 reads CASSEGAIRETQYF. The CDR3 DNA follows: TGTGCCAGCAGCGAGGGAGCCATAAGAGAGACCCAGTACTTC.

This sequence joins TRBV5-4 and TRBJ1-2; TRBD1 aligns across 7 bases. The CDR3 is 15 residues long. In germline, CDR1 is SGHNT, CDR2 YYREEE (reference sequence). Losses at the gene ends were 4 bases for V and 4 bases for J; bases not matched to a gene: 10. The CDR3: CASSQAQGLFYGYTF. Written as DNA, the CDR3 is TGTGCCAGCAGCCAAGCACAGGGGCTGTTCTATGGCTACACCTTC. The full variable domain, in which reference TRBV5-4 and TRBJ1-2 provide the parts outside the CDR3, is ETGVTQSPTHLIKTRGQQVTLRCSSQSGHNTVSWYQQALGQGPQFIFQYYREEENGRGNFPPRFSGLQFPNYSSELNVNALELDDSALYLCASSQAQGLFYGYTFGSGTRLTVV.

The chain has TRBV9 and TRBJ2-7; D gene uncertain. This CDR3 has 14 amino acids. In germline, CDR1 is SGDLS, CDR2 YYNGEE. Deletions cut 0 bases from V and 3 bases from J, with 10 bases between. CDR3 sequence reads: CASSVDNTNYEQYF. CDR3 sequence (DNA): TGTGCCAGCAGCGTAGACAACACGAACTACGAGCAGTACTTC.

The V gene is TRBV5-6, the J gene TRBJ2-3, with 7 bases aligning to TRBD2. The CDR3 extends over 16 amino acids. In germline, CDR1 is SGHDT, CDR2 YYEEEE. The J segment lost 3 bases and the V segment lost 3 bases, leaving 10 bases of the junction unmatched. The DNA for the CDR3 is TGTGCCAGCAGCTGGTACCCCCTAGCGGTGACAGATACGCAGTATTTT. The encoded protein is CASSWYPLAVTDTQYF.

The chain couples TRBV3-1 (or the pseudogene TRBV3-2) to TRBJ1-2; D is unresolved. The CDR3 runs 14 residues. V was pared by 0 bases and J by 5 bases, with 10 bases between. Germline V CDR1 and CDR2: LGHDT, YNNKEL (reference sequence). The CDR3 sequence: CASSQESRGYGYTF. CDR3 bases: TGTGCCAGCAGCCAAGAGTCCCGAGGGTATGGCTACACCTTC.

The rearrangement joins TRBV7-2 to TRBJ2-7; 11 nucleotides line up with TRBD2. The V gene's germline CDR1 is SGHTA and CDR2 FQGNSA. V lost 8 bases and J lost 7; bases outside the gene matches: 13. The CDR3 has 15 residues. The CDR3 DNA reads as TGTGCCAGCGCCAATGAGGGGACTAGCGGAAGGGAGCAGTACTTC. This gives the protein CASANEGTSGREQYF.

The gene calls are TRBV10-1 and TRBJ2-3, with D tentatively TRBD2 (5 bases). V was pared by 0 bases and J by 0 bases, with 16 bases between. The germline gives CDR1 WNHNN, CDR2 SYGVQD (reference sequence). The CDR3 consists of 18 residues. This CDR3 is CASSESGLGRTSTDTQYF. In DNA, the CDR3 is TGCGCCAGCAGTGAGTCGGGTTTAGGACGGACTAGCACAGATACGCAGTATTTT.

The chain recombines TRBV6-5 with TRBJ2-7, with 11 bases aligning to TRBD1. Germline values: CDR1 MNHEY, CDR2 SVGAGI. V lost 6 bases to trimming and J lost 4 bases; unmatched junction nucleotides: 8. The CDR3 sequence is 15 residues long. The CDR3 protein is CASRPGDRGLYEQYF. DNA for the CDR3: TGTGCCAGCAGACCCGGGGACAGGGGGTTATACGAGCAGTACTTC.

The chain carries TRBV2 and TRBJ1-1; no definite D call. The V gene's germline CDR1 is SNHLY and CDR2 FYNNEI. CDR3 length: 17 residues. The V gene lost 2 bases and the J gene lost 7 bases, with 23 bases spanning the gap. This CDR3 is CASSELENTGRASEAFF. DNA for the CDR3: TGTGCCAGCAGTGAACTCGAGAATACGGGAAGAGCGAGTGAAGCTTTCTTT. The full variable domain, its missing parts supplied by reference TRBV2 and TRBJ1-1, is EPEVTQTPSHQVTQMGQEVILRCVPISNHLYFYWYRQILGQKVEFLVSFYNNEISEKSEIFDDQFSVERPDGSNFTLKIRSTKLEDSAMYFCASSELENTGRASEAFFGQGTRLTVV.

The V call is TRBV15, the J call TRBJ1-2; D is undetermined. Trimming took off 6 bases at V and 5 bases at J, with 16 bases between the two ends. CDR1 is LNHNV, CDR2 YYDKDF, per germline (reference sequence). The CDR3 has 14 amino acids. The CDR3 loop is CATSWRRSGYGYTF. In DNA form, the CDR3 reads TGTGCCACCAGTTGGAGGCGGAGTGGGTATGGCTACACCTTC.

The chain has TRBV7-8 and TRBJ1-5, with D hard to call. Per germline, CDR1 SGHVS and CDR2 FQNEAQ. This CDR3 is 12 amino acids long. The V end lost 5 bases, the J end lost 3 bases, and 5 bases lay between the germline ends. The CDR3 sequence is CASSPNNQPQHF. CDR3 DNA sequence: TGTGCCAGCAGCCCCAACAATCAGCCCCAGCATTTT. Complete variable domain (other parts from reference TRBV7-8 and TRBJ1-5): GAGVSQSPRYKVAKRGQDVALRCDPISGHVSLFWYQQALGQGPEFLTYFQNEAQLDKSGLPSDRFFAERPEGSVSTLKIQRTQQEDSAVYLCASSPNNQPQHFGDGTRLSIL.

V is TRBV4-3 and J is TRBJ2-4; 8 bases match TRBD1. Unmatched junction bases numbered 5, after V lost 1 base and J lost 0 bases. The CDR3 is 17 residues long. Germline lookup yields CDR1 LGHNA and CDR2 YSLEER. In DNA, the CDR3 is TGCGCCAGCAGCCAAGCCTGGACAGGGAGAGCCAAAAACATTCAGTACTTC. The encoded protein is CASSQAWTGRAKNIQYF.

The rearrangement uses TRBV5-4 and TRBJ1-4; D is perhaps TRBD1 (6 bases). Germline loops: CDR1 SGHNT, CDR2 YYREEE (reference sequence). The CDR3 spans 14 residues. The germline V and J ends were trimmed by 5 bases and 8 bases, with 16 bases remaining between them. The CDR3 region is CASSQPGHDEKLFF. Written as DNA, the CDR3 is TGTGCCAGCAGTCAACCGGGACACGACGAAAAACTGTTTTTT.

V usage is TRBV2 and J usage is TRBJ2-5; 10 bases map to TRBD2. Germline V gives CDR1 SNHLY, CDR2 FYNNEI. J gave up 5 bases and V 2 bases, and 11 bases lay outside the gene matches. The CDR3 extends over 17 amino acids. DNA for the CDR3: TGTGCCAGCAGTGAACGGTTTCCAGCGGGAGGGTGGGAGACCCAGTACTTC. It yields the protein CASSERFPAGGWETQYF.

This clone was observed a single time. The V gene is TRBV2, the J gene TRBJ2-5, with 9 bases that match TRBD1. The CDR3 spans 15 residues. The germline CDR1 and CDR2 sequences are SNHLY and FYNNEI. V dropped 5 bases and J dropped 4; count of bases not matched to a gene: 8. The CDR3 coding sequence is TGTGCCAGCAGTACGGTACAGGGGGCGCGAGAGACCCAGTACTTC. Its protein product is CASSTVQGARETQYF.

The chain is built from TRBV11-3 and TRBJ2-1, with D possibly matching TRBD2 (5 bases). The CDR3 extends over 13 amino acids. Germline lookup yields CDR1 SGHNT and CDR2 YENEEA. V was cut by 5 bases and J by 9 bases, with 14 bases left in between. The CDR3 here is CASSTGSSREQFF. CDR3 nucleotides: TGTGCCAGCAGCACGGGGTCGAGCCGTGAGCAGTTCTTC.

The chain links TRBV18 to TRBJ2-7, with 11 bases matching TRBD1. The CDR3 has 15 residues. V shed 3 bases, J shed 2 bases, and the junction held 3 bases outside the gene matches. Germline lookup yields CDR1 KGHSH and CDR2 LQKENI. This chain's CDR3 is CASSPPGQGAYEQYF. The CDR3 nucleotides are TGTGCCAGCTCACCTCCGGGACAGGGGGCCTACGAGCAGTACTTC. Supplemented by reference TRBV18 and TRBJ2-7, the full variable domain reads NAGVMQNPRHLVRRRGQEARLRCSPMKGHSHVYWYRQLPEEGLKFMVYLQKENIIDESGMPKERFSAEFPKEGPSILRIQQVVRGDSAAYFCASSPPGQGAYEQYFGPGTRLTVT.

The chain links TRBV18 to TRBJ1-2; D might be TRBD1 (5 bases). The V end was cut by 6 bases, the J end by 6 bases, with 20 bases between. This CDR3 is 15 amino acids long. CDR1 KGHSH and CDR2 LQKENI come from the germline V gene. CDR3 DNA: TGTGCCAGCTCTATTGGCGGGGGGATACAAGATGGCTACACCTTC. It translates to CASSIGGGIQDGYTF.

V gene TRBV27 combines with J gene TRBJ1-6; D may be TRBD1 (6 bases). The V end was cut by 5 bases, the J end by 6 bases, with 17 bases between. This CDR3 is built from 16 residues. CDR1 MNHEY and CDR2 SMNVEV come from the germline V gene (reference sequence). CDR3 loop: CASSGEQGQFNSPLHF. CDR3 sequence (DNA): TGTGCCAGCAGTGGAGAGCAAGGACAGTTTAATTCACCCCTCCACTTT.

This chain links TRBV19 with TRBJ1-2, with 7 bases identical to TRBD1. The CDR3 has 12 residues. Germline V lookup: CDR1 LNHDA, CDR2 SQIVND (reference sequence). V was clipped by 10 bases and J by 4 bases; unmatched bases: 6. CDR3 protein: CATGTVFYGYTF. The CDR3 DNA reads TGTGCCACCGGGACAGTATTCTATGGCTACACCTTC.

This clone was found a few times. The gene calls are TRBV12-5 and TRBJ2-3; unclear D gene. With 5 bases removed from V and 6 bases from J, the gap between germline ends came to 12 bases. The CDR3 loop spans 13 amino acids. Looked up from germline, CDR1 is LGHNT and CDR2 is FRNRAP. The CDR3 sequence: CASGISEADTQYF. The CDR3, as DNA: TGTGCTAGTGGTATATCAGAGGCGGATACGCAGTATTTT.